Many counts were recorded for the clone carrying this T cell receptor beta chain. The antigen remains unidentified. This sample is drawn from a study of T cells in Graves' hyperthyroidism and ophthalmopathy. The study's findings and limits: From stable hyperthyroidism, ophthalmopathy was separated by a 13 V-J model. Most clonotypes expanded in the thyroid (above 0.001) were also present in blood.

TCR beta CDR3 regions were amplified from RNA. The HTBI primer set was used in a first-round RT-PCR of the TCR CDR3. TCRdb re-analysed the multiplex PCR reads in MiXCR, keeping a single row per CDR3 protein. The repertoire holds around 350,000 distinct CDR3 sequences, with 15% to 20% as singletons. When ophthalmopathy did not progress within 18 months, Graves' hyperthyroidism was considered stable. Together with thyroid ultrasound, orbital computed tomography, serum thyroxine and TRAb, clinical symptoms were used for diagnoses. Sequenced: blood. This clonotype was obtained from a woman between 18 and 30 years old with Graves' hyperthyroidism.

This CDR3 reads CATSGRGWNYGYTF. In DNA, the CDR3 is TGTGCCACCAGTGGCAGGGGGTGGAACTATGGCTACACCTTC. The chain employs TRBV24-1 and TRBJ1-2; 7 nucleotides line up with TRBD1. The CDR3 has 14 amino acids. CDR1 is KGHDR and CDR2 is SFDVKD in the germline V gene. The V gene end was trimmed by 5 bases and the J gene end by 2 bases; junction bases not matched to a gene: 4.